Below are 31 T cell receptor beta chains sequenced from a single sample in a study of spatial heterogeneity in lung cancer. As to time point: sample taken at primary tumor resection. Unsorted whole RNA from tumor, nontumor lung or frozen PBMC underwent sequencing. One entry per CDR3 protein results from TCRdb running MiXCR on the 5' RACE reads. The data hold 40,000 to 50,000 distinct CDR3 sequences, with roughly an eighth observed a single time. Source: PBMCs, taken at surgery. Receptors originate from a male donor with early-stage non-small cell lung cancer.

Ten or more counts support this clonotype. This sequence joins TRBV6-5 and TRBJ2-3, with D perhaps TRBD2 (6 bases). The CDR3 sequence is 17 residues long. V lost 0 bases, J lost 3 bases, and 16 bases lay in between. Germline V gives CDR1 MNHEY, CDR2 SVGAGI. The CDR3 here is CASSYSRLEGGTDTQYF. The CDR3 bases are TGTGCCAGCAGTTACTCCCGACTAGAAGGCGGAACAGATACGCAGTATTTT.

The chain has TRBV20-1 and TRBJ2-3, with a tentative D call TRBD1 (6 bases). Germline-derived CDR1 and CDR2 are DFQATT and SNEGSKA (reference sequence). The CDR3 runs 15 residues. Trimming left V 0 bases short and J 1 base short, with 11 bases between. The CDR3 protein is CSARDTRQGTDTQYF. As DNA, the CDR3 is TGCAGTGCTAGAGATACCCGACAGGGCACAGATACGCAGTATTTT.

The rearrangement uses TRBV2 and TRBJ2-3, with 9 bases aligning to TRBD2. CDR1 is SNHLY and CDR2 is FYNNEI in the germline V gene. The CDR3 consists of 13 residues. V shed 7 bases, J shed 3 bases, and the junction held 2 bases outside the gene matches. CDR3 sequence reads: CASTGLATDTQYF. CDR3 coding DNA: TGTGCCAGCACGGGACTAGCTACAGATACGCAGTATTTT.

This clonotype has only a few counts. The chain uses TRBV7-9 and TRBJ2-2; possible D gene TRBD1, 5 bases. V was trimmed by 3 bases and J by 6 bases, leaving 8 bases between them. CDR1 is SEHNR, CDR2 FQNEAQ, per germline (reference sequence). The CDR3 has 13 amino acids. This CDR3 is CASSFVRAGELFF. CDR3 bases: TGTGCCAGCAGCTTTGTCAGGGCCGGGGAGCTGTTTTTT.

This chain's CDR3 is CASSFLGGAGELFF. Here the CDR3 DNA reads TGTGCCAGCAGCTTTCTGGGGGGAGCCGGGGAGCTGTTTTTT. The chain employs TRBV7-9 and TRBJ2-2; possible D gene TRBD2, 6 bases. The CDR3 totals 14 residues. Germline CDR1 SEHNR, CDR2 FQNEAQ (reference sequence). With 3 bases removed from V and 6 bases from J, the gap between germline ends came to 11 bases.

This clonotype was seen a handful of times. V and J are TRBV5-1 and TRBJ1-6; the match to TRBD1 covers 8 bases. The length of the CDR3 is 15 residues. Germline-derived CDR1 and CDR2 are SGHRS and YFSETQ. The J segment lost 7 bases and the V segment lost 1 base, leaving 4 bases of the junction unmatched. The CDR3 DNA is TGCGCCAGCAGCTTGACAGGGGGAAGGAATTCACCCCTCCACTTT. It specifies CASSLTGGRNSPLHF.

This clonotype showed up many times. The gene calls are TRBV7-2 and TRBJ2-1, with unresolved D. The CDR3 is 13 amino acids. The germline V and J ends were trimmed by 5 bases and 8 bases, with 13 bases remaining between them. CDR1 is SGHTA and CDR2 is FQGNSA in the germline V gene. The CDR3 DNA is TGTGCCAGCAGCCTAAGGTTGGACGATGAGCAGTTCTTC. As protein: CASSLRLDDEQFF.

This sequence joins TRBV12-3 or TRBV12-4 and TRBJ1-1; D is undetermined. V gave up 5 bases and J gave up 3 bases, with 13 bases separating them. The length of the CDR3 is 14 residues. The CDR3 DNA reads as TGTGCCAGCAGTCACGACCAGGTATACACTGAAGCTTTCTTT. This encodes CASSHDQVYTEAFF.

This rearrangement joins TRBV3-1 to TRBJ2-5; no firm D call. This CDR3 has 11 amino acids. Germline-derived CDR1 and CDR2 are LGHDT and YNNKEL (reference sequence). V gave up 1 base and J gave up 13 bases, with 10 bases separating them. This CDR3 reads CASSQGWTWYF. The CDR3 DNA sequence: TGTGCCAGCAGCCAAGGTTGGACCTGGTACTTC.

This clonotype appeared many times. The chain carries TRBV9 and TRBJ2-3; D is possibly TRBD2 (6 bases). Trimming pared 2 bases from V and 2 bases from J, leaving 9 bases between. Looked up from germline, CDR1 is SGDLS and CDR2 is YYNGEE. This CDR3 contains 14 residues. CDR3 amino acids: CASSVSGYTDTQYF. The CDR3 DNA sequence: TGTGCCAGCAGCGTTAGCGGATACACAGATACGCAGTATTTT.

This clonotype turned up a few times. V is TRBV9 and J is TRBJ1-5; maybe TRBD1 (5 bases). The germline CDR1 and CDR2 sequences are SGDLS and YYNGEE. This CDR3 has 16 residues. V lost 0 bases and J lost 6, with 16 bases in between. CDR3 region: CASSVGSVVGGQPQHF. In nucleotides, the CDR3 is TGTGCCAGCAGCGTAGGATCGGTGGTGGGGGGTCAGCCCCAGCATTTT. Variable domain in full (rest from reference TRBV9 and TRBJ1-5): DSGVTQTPKHLITATGQRVTLRCSPRSGDLSVYWYQQSLDQGLQFLIQYYNGEERAKGNILERFSAQQFPDLHSELNLSSLELGDSALYFCASSVGSVVGGQPQHFGDGTRLSIL.

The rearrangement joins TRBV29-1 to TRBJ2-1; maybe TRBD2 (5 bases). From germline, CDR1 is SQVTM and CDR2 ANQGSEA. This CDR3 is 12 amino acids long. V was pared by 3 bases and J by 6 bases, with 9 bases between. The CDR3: CSVDGTSNEQFF. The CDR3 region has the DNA TGCAGCGTTGACGGCACTAGCAATGAGCAGTTCTTC.

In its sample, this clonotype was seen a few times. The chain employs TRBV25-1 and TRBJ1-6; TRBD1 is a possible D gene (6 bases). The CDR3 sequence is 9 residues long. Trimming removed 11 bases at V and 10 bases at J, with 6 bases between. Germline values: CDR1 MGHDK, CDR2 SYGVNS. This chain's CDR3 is CAGGSPLHF. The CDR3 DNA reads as TGTGCCGGGGGCTCACCCCTCCACTTT.

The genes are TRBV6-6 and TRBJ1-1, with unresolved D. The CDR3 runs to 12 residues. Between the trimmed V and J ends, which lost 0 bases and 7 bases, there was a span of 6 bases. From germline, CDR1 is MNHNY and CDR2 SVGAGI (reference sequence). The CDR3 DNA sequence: TGTGCCAGCAGTTACTCCCTTAATGAAGCTTTCTTT. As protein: CASSYSLNEAFF.

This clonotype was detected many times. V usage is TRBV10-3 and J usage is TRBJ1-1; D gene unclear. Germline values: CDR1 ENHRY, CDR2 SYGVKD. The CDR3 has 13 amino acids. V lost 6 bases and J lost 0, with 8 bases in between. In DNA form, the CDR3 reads TGTGCCATCAGAACTCCCATGAACACTGAAGCTTTCTTT. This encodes CAIRTPMNTEAFF.

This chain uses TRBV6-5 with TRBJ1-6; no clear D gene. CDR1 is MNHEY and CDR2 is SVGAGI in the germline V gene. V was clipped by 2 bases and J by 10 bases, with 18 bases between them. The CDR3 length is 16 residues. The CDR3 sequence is CASSYAGTASASPLHF. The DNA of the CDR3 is TGTGCCAGCAGTTACGCTGGAACAGCTAGCGCCTCACCCCTCCACTTT.

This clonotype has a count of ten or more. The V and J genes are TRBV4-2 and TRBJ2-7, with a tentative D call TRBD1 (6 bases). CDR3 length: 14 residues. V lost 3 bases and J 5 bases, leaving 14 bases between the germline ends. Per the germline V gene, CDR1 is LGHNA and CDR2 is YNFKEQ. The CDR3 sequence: CASSHLGRGHEQYF. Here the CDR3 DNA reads TGTGCCAGCAGCCACTTGGGCAGGGGCCACGAGCAGTACTTC.

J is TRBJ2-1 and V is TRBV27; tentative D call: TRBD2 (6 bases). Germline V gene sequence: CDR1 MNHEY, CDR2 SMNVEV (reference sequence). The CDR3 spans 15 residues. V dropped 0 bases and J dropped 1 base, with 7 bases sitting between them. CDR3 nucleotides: TGTGCCAGCAGTTTATCTCTAGCGTCCTACAATGAGCAGTTCTTC. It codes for CASSLSLASYNEQFF.

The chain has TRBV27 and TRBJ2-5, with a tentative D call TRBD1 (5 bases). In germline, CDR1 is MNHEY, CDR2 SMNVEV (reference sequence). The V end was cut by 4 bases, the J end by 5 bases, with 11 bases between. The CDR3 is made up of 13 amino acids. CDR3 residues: CASSSQGPETQYF. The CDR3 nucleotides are TGTGCCAGCAGTTCCCAGGGTCCGGAGACCCAGTACTTC.

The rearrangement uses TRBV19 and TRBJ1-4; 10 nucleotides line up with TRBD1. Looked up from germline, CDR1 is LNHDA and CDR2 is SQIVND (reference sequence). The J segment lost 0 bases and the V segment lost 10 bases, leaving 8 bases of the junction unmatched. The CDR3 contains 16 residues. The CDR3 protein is CATRGTGDPTNEKLFF. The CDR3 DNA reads TGTGCCACTCGGGGGACAGGGGATCCAACTAATGAAAAACTGTTTTTT.

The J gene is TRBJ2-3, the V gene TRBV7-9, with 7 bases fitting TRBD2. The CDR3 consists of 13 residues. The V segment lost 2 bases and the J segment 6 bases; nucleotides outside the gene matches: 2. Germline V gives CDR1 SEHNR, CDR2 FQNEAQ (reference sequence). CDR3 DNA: TGTGCCAGCAGCTTACTGCGGGAGGATACGCAGTATTTT. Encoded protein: CASSLLREDTQYF.

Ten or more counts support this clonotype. The CDR3 sequence is CASSTTGMGTGELFF. The CDR3 nucleotides read TGCGCCAGCAGCACGACAGGGATGGGGACCGGGGAGCTGTTTTTT. This chain joins TRBV5-1 and TRBJ2-2, with TRBD1 matching 7 bases. V shed 4 bases, J shed 5 bases, and the junction held 8 bases outside the gene matches. Germline CDR1 SGHRS, CDR2 YFSETQ. This CDR3 has 15 amino acids.

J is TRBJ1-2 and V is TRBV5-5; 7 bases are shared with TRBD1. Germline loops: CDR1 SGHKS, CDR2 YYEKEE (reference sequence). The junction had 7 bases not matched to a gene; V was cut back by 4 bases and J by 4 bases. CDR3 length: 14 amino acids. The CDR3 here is CASSPAGQSYGYTF. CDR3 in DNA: TGTGCCAGCAGCCCGGCGGGACAGAGCTATGGCTACACCTTC.

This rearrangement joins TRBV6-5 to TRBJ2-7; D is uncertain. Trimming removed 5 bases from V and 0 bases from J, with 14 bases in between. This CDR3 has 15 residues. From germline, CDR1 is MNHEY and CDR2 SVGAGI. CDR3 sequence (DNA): TGTGCCAGCAGTAGAGGCTCGAGTAGCTCCTACGAGCAGTACTTC. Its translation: CASSRGSSSSYEQYF.

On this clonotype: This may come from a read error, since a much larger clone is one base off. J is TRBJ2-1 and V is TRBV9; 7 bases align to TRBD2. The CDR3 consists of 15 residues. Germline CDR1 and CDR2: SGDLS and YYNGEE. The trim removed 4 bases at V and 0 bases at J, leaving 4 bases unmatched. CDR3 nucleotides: TGTGCCAGCAGCCCCGGGGGGAGCTCCTACAATGAGCAGTTCTTC. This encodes CASSPGGSSYNEQFF. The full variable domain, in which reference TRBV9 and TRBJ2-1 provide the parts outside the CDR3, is DSGVTQTPKHLITATGQRVTLRCSPRSGDLSVYWYQQSLDQGLQFLIQYYNGEERAKGNILERFSAQQFPDLHSELNLSSLELGDSALYFCASSPGGSSYNEQFFGPGTRLTVL.

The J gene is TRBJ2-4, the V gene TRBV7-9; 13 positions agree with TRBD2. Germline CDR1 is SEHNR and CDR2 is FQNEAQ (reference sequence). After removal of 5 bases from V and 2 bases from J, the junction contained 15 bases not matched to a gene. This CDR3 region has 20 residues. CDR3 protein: CASSPTLLAGGPVTKNIQYF. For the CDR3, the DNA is TGTGCCAGCAGCCCGACCTTACTAGCGGGGGGGCCGGTGACCAAAAACATTCAGTACTTC.

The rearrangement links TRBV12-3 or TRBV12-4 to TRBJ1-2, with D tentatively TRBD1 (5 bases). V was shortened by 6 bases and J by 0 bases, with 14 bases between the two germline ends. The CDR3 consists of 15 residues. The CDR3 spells CASRSTGIANYGYTF. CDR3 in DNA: TGTGCCAGCAGATCAACAGGAATAGCTAACTATGGCTACACCTTC.

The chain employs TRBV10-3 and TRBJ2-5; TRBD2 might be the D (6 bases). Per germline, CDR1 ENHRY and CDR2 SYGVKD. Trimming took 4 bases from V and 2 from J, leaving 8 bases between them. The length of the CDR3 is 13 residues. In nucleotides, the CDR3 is TGTGCCATCAGTGGGAGGGGTCAAGAGACCCAGTACTTC. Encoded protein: CAISGRGQETQYF.

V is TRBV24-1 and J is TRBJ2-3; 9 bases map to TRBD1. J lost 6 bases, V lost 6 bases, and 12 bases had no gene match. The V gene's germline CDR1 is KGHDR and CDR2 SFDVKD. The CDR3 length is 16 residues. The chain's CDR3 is CATSPGQGNIRDTQYF. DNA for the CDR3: TGTGCCACCAGTCCCGGACAGGGGAACATTAGGGATACGCAGTATTTT.

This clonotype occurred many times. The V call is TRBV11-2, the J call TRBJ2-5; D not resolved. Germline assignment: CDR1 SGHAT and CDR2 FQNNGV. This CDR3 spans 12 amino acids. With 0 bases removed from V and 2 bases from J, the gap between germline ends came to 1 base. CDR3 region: CASSLEQETQYF. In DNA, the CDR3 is TGTGCCAGCAGCTTAGAACAAGAGACCCAGTACTTC.

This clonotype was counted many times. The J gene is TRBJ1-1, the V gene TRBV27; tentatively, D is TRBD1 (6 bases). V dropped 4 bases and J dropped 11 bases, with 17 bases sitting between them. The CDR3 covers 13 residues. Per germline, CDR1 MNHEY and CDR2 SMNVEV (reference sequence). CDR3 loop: CASSYRAVGWAFF. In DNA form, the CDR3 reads TGTGCCAGCAGTTACAGGGCGGTGGGCTGGGCTTTCTTT.